Below, 18 T cell receptor beta chains from the same sample are listed, as sequenced in a study of blood T cell repertoires in COVID-19. Only in-frame clones appear in the TCRdb table, and some are missing; sequencing was by immunoSEQ multiplex PCR. The sample holds about 58,000 clones, roughly 90% seen once. Material: peripheral blood. Receptors were obtained from a woman aged 55-69 years with active COVID-19.

The J gene is TRBJ2-7, the V gene TRBV19; 7 positions match TRBD1. Germline assignment: CDR1 LNHDA and CDR2 SQIVND (reference sequence). The J segment lost 2 bases and the V segment lost 5 bases, leaving 0 bases of the junction unmatched. The CDR3 contains 12 residues. This CDR3 reads CASSDRAYEQYF. The CDR3, as DNA: TGTGCCAGTAGTGACAGGGCCTACGAGCAGTACTTC.

DNA for the CDR3: TGTGCCACCTCACAGGGATTTTGGGGCTACACCTTC. Translating gives CATSQGFWGYTF. The chain employs TRBV25-1 and TRBJ1-2; D is possibly TRBD1 (6 bases). Germline V gives CDR1 MGHDK, CDR2 SYGVNS. This CDR3 spans 12 amino acids. The germline V and J ends were trimmed by 10 bases and 8 bases, with 17 bases remaining between them.

This chain uses TRBV6-2 or TRBV6-3 with TRBJ2-7, with D perhaps TRBD2 (5 bases). Germline values: CDR1 MNHEY, CDR2 SVGEGT. This CDR3 comprises 16 residues. V lost 0 bases and J 5 bases, leaving 17 bases between the germline ends. The CDR3 bases are TGTGCCAGCAGTTACTCGATGCGGAGGACCCTCCACGAGCAGTACTTC. Translation: CASSYSMRRTLHEQYF.

In regard to this clone: An end of the junction differs from the germline gene, which may be a read error. This chain links TRBV19 with TRBJ2-1; 10 nucleotides agree with TRBD2. CDR1 LNHDA and CDR2 SQIVND come from the germline V gene (reference sequence). The CDR3 runs 12 residues. CDR3 amino acids: CASSHWTSGVIF. CDR3 nucleotide sequence: TGTGCCAGTAGTCACTGGACTAGCGGTGTAATCTTC. Drawing the rest from reference TRBV19 and TRBJ2-1, the complete variable domain is DGGITQSPKYLFRKEGQNVTLSCEQNLNHDAMYWYRQDPGQGLRLIYYSQIVNDFQKGDIAEGYSVSREKKESFPLTVTSAQKNPTAFYLCASSHWTSGVIFGPGTRLTVL.

V and J are TRBV5-1 and TRBJ2-3, with TRBD1 as a possible D gene (6 bases). The V gene's germline CDR1 is SGHRS and CDR2 YFSETQ. The CDR3 is made up of 14 amino acids. The V end lost 6 bases, the J end lost 5 bases, and 16 bases lay between the germline ends. The CDR3 spells CASIKGGPLDTQYF. The CDR3 bases are TGCGCCAGCATAAAAGGGGGACCGTTAGATACGCAGTATTTT.

A note on this clone: A junction end diverges from the germline sequence, so it may reflect a read error. The V and J genes are TRBV5-4 and TRBJ1-2; D gene uncertain. CDR3 length: 13 residues. Per germline, CDR1 SGHNT and CDR2 YYREEE (reference sequence). The CDR3 sequence is CASSPPAGYSYTF. The CDR3, as DNA: TGTGCCAGCAGCCCCCCTGCAGGCTATAGCTACACCTTC.

The chain has TRBV24-1 and TRBJ1-5; D is perhaps TRBD1 (6 bases). V dropped 3 bases and J dropped 2 bases, with 10 bases sitting between them. Germline values: CDR1 KGHDR, CDR2 SFDVKD. This CDR3 contains 15 residues. CDR3 in DNA: TGTGCCACCAGTGATCGGGACACGTGCAATCAGCCCCAGCATTTT. This encodes CATSDRDTCNQPQHF.

V and J are TRBV7-2 and TRBJ1-6; the D is unclear. This CDR3 contains 16 residues. The V and J ends lost 2 bases and 6 bases respectively, with 14 bases between them. Germline-derived CDR1 and CDR2 are SGHTA and FQGNSA. The CDR3 loop is CASSLFAPSINSPLHF. The CDR3 bases are TGTGCCAGCAGCTTATTTGCCCCTAGTATTAATTCACCCCTCCACTTT.

The gene calls are TRBV6-5 and TRBJ1-5, with D uncertain. Germline V gives CDR1 MNHEY, CDR2 SVGAGI. The CDR3 runs 15 residues. V was shortened by 7 bases and J by 3 bases, with 16 bases between the two germline ends. The CDR3 loop reads CASNGGFGINQPQHF. The CDR3 DNA reads as TGTGCCAGCAACGGAGGGTTTGGGATCAATCAGCCCCAGCATTTT.

This chain links TRBV6-5 with TRBJ2-1; 11 positions match TRBD2. The CDR3 extends over 14 amino acids. CDR1 MNHEY and CDR2 SVGAGI come from the germline V gene. Trimming cost V 11 bases and J 8 bases; bases outside gene matches: 11. CDR3 sequence (DNA): TGTGCCTCTAAGGGGCTAGCGGGGGGCCATGAGCAGTTCTTC. Protein sequence: CASKGLAGGHEQFF.

The chain uses TRBV2 and TRBJ1-1; no clear D. The V end lost 2 bases, the J end lost 2 bases, and 9 bases lay between the germline ends. The CDR3 runs to 14 residues. The V gene's germline CDR1 is SNHLY and CDR2 FYNNEI. The CDR3, as DNA: TGTGCCAGCAGTGAAAACAGTTATAACACTGAAGCTTTCTTT. Translation: CASSENSYNTEAFF.

The chain recombines TRBV12-3 or TRBV12-4 with TRBJ2-1, with D unclear. The CDR3 runs to 11 residues. V was cut by 3 bases and J by 8 bases, with 5 bases left in between. The CDR3 DNA is TGTGCCAGCAGTTTCATCCATGAGCAGTTCTTC. It specifies CASSFIHEQFF.

CDR3 amino acids: CACDRAHYGYTF. CDR3 DNA: TGTGCCTGTGACAGGGCTCACTATGGCTACACCTTC. V gene TRBV30 combines with J gene TRBJ1-2, with TRBD1 matching 7 bases. Per germline, CDR1 GTSNPN and CDR2 SVGIG (reference sequence). The CDR3 has 12 amino acids. V shed 6 bases and J 3 bases; nucleotides not matched to a gene: 4.

This chain uses TRBV20-1 with TRBJ2-7; D might be TRBD1 (6 bases). Trimming cost V 3 bases and J 3 bases, with 12 bases left between them. The CDR3 spans 13 residues. CDR1 is DFQATT and CDR2 is SNEGSKA in the germline V gene (reference sequence). The CDR3 sequence is CSASEGQSYEQYF. In nucleotides, the CDR3 is TGCAGTGCTAGTGAAGGACAGAGCTACGAGCAGTACTTC.

The CDR3 nucleotides read TGTGCCATCAGTGAGTCAGGACTAGCGACAGATACGCAGTATTTT. Translated, it gives CAISESGLATDTQYF. The V call is TRBV10-3, the J call TRBJ2-3, with 9 bases lining up with TRBD2. The V gene end was trimmed by 0 bases and the J gene end by 3 bases; junction bases not matched to a gene: 1. Germline CDR1 reads ENHRY; CDR2 reads SYGVKD. The CDR3 consists of 15 residues.

J is TRBJ2-5 and V is TRBV5-4; weak D call: TRBD2 (5 bases). The V end lost 0 bases, the J end lost 2 bases, and 17 bases lay between the germline ends. Germline loops: CDR1 SGHNT, CDR2 YYREEE (reference sequence). CDR3 length: 17 amino acids. CDR3 protein: CASSLGTSLLRQETQYF. The CDR3 bases are TGTGCCAGCAGCTTGGGGACTTCTTTACTGAGACAAGAGACCCAGTACTTC.

V is TRBV11-2 and J is TRBJ2-5; 12 bases are shared with TRBD1. The CDR3 is 19 residues long. V lost 1 base and J lost 5; bases outside the gene matches: 14. Germline V lookup: CDR1 SGHAT, CDR2 FQNNGV. The CDR3 nucleotides are TGTGCCAGCAGCTTAGTAGGGTCACCGGGACAGGGGGCAGGGGAGACCCAGTACTTC. Translating it yields CASSLVGSPGQGAGETQYF.

The J gene is TRBJ2-3, the V gene TRBV19; D perhaps matches TRBD2 (6 bases). Germline CDR1 reads LNHDA; CDR2 reads SQIVND (reference sequence). The CDR3 runs to 17 residues. The ends were cut back, 6 bases at V and 2 bases at J, with 21 bases in the middle. The CDR3 is CASRASGLPLLTDTQYF. The CDR3 region has the DNA TGTGCCAGTAGAGCCTCGGGACTGCCATTACTCACAGATACGCAGTATTTT.